The source of this T cell receptor (beta chain) is a study of T cells expressing NK-cell markers. CDR1 is LNHNV, CDR2 YYDKDF, per germline (reference sequence). This CDR3 is 16 amino acids long. TCRdb reprocessed the 5' RACE reads; each CDR3 protein has one entry and no DNA is given. The listing contains some 460,000 distinct CDR3 sequences. The TCR sequence derives from a woman in her forties or fifties in good health. The material sequenced was blood T cells: a sorted CD56 or NKG2C T cell subset, CD4+ or CD8+ T cells, or bulk PBMC T cells (not recorded which). The V call is TRBV15, the J call TRBJ2-1. The CDR3 region is CATSRVGLGRDNEQFF. Supplemented by reference TRBV15 and TRBJ2-1, the full variable domain reads DAMVIQNPRYQVTQFGKPVTLSCSQTLNHNVMYWYQQKSSQAPKLLFHYYDKDFNNEADTPDNFQSRRPNTSFCFLDIRSPGLGDTAMYLCATSRVGLGRDNEQFFGPGTRLTVL.